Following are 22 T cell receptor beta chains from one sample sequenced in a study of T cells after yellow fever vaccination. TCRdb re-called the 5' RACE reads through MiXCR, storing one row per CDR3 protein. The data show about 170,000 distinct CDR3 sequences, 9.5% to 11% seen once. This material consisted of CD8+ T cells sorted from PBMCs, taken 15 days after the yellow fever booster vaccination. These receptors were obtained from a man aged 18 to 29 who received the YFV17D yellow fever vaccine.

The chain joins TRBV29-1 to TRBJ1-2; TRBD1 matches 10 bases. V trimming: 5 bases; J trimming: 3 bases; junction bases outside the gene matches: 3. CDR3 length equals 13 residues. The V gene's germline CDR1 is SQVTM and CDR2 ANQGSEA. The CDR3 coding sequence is TGCAGCGTTTCGACAGGGGGCTACTATGGCTACACCTTC. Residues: CSVSTGGYYGYTF. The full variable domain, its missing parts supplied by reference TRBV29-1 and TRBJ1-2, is SAVISQKPSRDICQRGTSLTIQCQVDSQVTMMFWYRQQPGQSLTLIATANQGSEATYESGFVIDKFPISRPNLTFSTLTVSNMSPEDSSIYLCSVSTGGYYGYTFGSGTRLTVV.

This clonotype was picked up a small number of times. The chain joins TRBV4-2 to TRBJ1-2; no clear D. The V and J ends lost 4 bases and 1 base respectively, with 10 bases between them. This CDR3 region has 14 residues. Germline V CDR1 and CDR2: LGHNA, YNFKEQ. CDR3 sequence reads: CASSPPLGNYGYTF. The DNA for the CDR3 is TGTGCCAGCAGCCCACCATTGGGTAACTATGGCTACACCTTC.

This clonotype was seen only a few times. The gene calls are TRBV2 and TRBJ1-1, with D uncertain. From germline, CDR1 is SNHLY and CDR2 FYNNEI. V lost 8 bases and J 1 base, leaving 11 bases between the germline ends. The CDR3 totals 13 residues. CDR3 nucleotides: TGTGCCAGCGGGTCGCGGGGGAACACTGAAGCTTTCTTT. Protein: CASGSRGNTEAFF.

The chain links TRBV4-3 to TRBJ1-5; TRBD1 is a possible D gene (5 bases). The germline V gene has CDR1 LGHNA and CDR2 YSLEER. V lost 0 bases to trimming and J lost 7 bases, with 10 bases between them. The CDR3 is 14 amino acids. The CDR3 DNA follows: TGCGCCAGCAGCCAAGAGGGGGGTTGGCAGCCCCAGCATTTT. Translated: CASSQEGGWQPQHF.

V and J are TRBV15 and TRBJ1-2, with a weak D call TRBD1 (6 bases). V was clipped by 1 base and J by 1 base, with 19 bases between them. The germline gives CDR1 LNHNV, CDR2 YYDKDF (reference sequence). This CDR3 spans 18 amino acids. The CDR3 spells CATSRGASGVPFNYGYTF. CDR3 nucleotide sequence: TGTGCCACCAGCAGAGGTGCCTCAGGGGTCCCCTTTAACTATGGCTACACCTTC.

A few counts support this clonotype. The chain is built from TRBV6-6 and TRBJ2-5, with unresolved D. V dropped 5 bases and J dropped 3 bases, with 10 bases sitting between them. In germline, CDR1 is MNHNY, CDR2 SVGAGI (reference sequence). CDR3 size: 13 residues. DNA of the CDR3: TGTGCCAGCAGTACCCCCGGAGAAGAGACCCAGTACTTC. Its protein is CASSTPGEETQYF.

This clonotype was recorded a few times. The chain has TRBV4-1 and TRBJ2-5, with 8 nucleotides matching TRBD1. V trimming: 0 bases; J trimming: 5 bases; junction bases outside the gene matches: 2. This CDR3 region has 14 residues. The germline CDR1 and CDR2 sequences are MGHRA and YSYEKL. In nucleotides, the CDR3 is TGCGCCAGCAGCCAAGAGGACAGGGCGGAGACCCAGTACTTC. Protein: CASSQEDRAETQYF.

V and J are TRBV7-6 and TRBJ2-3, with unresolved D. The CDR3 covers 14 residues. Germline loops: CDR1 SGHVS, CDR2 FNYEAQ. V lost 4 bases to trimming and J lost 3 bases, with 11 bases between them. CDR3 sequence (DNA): TGTGCCAGCAGCTCCGACGGGTCGACAGATACGCAGTATTTT. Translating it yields CASSSDGSTDTQYF.

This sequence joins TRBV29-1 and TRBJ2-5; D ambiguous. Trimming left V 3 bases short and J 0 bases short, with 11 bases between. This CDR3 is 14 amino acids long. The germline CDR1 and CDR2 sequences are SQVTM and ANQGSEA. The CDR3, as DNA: TGCAGCGTTGACCGTAATTGGTACCAAGAGACCCAGTACTTC. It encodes CSVDRNWYQETQYF.

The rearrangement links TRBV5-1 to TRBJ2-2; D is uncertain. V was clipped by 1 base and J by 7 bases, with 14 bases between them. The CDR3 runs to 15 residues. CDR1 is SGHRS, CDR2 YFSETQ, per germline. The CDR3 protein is CASSLMVYEDGELFF. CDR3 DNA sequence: TGCGCCAGCAGCTTGATGGTTTACGAGGACGGGGAGCTGTTTTTT.

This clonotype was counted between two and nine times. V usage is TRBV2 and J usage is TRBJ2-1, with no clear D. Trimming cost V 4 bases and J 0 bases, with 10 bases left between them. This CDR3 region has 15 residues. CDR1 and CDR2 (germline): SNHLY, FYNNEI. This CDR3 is CASSGLTRSYNEQFF. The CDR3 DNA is TGTGCCAGCAGTGGACTGACCCGCTCCTACAATGAGCAGTTCTTC.

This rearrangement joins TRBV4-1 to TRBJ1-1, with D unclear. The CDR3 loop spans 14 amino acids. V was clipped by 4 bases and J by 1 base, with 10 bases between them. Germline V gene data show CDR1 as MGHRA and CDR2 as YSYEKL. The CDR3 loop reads CASSPRQPNTEAFF. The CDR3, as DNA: TGCGCCAGCAGCCCAAGGCAGCCGAACACTGAAGCTTTCTTT.

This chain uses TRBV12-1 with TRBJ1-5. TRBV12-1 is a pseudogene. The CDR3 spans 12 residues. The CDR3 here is CASSLDNQPQHF. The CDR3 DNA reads TGTGCCAGCAGCTTGGACAATCAGCCCCAGCATTTT.

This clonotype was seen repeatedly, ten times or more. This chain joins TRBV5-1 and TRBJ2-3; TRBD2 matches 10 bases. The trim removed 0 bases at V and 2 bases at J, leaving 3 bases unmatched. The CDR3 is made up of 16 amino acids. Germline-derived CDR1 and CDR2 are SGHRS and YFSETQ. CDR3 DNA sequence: TGCGCCAGCAGCTTGGTAACTAGCGGGGCCACAGATACGCAGTATTTT. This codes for CASSLVTSGATDTQYF.

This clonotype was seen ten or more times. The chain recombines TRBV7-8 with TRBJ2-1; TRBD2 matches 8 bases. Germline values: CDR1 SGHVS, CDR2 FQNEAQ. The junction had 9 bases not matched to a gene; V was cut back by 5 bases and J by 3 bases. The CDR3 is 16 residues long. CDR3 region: CASSPLVAGSYNEQFF. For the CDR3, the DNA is TGTGCCAGCAGCCCCCTCGTAGCGGGGAGCTACAATGAGCAGTTCTTC.

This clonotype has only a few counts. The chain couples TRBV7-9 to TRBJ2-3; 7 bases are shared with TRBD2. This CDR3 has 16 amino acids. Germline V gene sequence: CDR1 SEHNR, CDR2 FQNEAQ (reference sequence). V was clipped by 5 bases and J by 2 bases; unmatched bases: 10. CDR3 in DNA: TGTGCCAGCAGCCCCGTGGCGCGGGGGAACACAGATACGCAGTATTTT. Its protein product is CASSPVARGNTDTQYF.

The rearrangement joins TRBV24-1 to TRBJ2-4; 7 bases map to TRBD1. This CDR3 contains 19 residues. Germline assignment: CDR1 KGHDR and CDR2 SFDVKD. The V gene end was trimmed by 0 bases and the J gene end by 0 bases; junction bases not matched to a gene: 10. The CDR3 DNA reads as TGTGCCACCAGTGATTTGCAACCTGACAGGGACCTAGCCAAAAACATTCAGTACTTC. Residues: CATSDLQPDRDLAKNIQYF.

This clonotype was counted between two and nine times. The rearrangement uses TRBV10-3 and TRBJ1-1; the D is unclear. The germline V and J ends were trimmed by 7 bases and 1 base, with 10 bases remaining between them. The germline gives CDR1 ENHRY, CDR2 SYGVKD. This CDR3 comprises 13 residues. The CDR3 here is CAIKGWGNTEAFF. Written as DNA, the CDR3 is TGTGCCATCAAGGGTTGGGGGAACACTGAAGCTTTCTTT.

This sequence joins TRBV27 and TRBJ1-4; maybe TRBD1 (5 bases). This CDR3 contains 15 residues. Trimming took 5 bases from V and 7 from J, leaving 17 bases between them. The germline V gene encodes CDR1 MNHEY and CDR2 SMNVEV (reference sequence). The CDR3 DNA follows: TGTGCCAGCAGTCCCCAGGGTATAGGTTTTGAAAAACTGTTTTTT. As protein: CASSPQGIGFEKLFF.

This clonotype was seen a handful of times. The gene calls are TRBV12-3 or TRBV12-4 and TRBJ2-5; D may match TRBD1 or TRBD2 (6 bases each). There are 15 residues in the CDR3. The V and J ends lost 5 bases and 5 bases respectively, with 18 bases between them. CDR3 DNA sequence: TGTGCCAGCAGTGAGGACGGGGGCTTTGGGGAGACCCAGTACTTC. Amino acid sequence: CASSEDGGFGETQYF.

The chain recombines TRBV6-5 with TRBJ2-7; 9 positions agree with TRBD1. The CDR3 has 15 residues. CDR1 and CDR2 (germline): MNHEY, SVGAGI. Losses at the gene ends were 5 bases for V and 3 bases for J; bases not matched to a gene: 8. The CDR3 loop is CASSPQGALGYEQYF. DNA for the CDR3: TGTGCCAGCAGTCCACAGGGGGCACTGGGCTACGAGCAGTACTTC.

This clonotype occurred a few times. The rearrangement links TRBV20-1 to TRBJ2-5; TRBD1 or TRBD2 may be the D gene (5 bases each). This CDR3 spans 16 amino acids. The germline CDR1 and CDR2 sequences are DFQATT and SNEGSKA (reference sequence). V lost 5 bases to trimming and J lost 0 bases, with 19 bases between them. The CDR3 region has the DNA TGCAGTGCTCCTAGCTGGGGGACGGGATACCAAGAGACCCAGTACTTC. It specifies CSAPSWGTGYQETQYF.